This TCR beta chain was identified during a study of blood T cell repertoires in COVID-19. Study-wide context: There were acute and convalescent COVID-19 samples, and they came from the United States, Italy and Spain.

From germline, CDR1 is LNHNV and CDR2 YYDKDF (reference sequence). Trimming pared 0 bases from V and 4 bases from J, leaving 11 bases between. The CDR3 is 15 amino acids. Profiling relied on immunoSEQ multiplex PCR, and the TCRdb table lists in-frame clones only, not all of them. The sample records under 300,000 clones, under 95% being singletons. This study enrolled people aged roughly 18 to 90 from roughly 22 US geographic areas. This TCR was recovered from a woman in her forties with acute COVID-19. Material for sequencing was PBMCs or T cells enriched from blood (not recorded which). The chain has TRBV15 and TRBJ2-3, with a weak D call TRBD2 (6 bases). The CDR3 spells CATSRDTSFADTQYF. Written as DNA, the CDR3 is TGTGCCACCAGCAGAGATACTAGCTTCGCAGATACGCAGTATTTT.